This T cell receptor (beta chain) is drawn from a study of identical twins. Each CDR3 protein is one row after TCRdb ran MiXCR on the 5' RACE reads. The sample records roughly 200,000 distinct CDR3 sequences, around 6.9% being singletons. The germline CDR1 and CDR2 sequences are DFQATT and SNEGSKA (reference sequence). V was trimmed by 6 bases and J by 3 bases, leaving 27 bases between them. The CDR3 consists of 17 residues. Another study also made use of these data, one on yellow fever vaccine responses in identical twins.

What was sequenced was memory (CD45RO+) T cells sorted from blood. This sequence originates from a woman between 18 and 30 years old in good health. J is TRBJ2-7 and V is TRBV20-1; D perhaps matches TRBD1 (6 bases). The CDR3 bases are TGCAGTGCCCCACAAAGCCCGAAGGACAGAGGACTCTACGAGCAGTACTTC. This translates into CSAPQSPKDRGLYEQYF.